The entry below gives a single TCR beta chain sequence along with its context. Trimming took 9 bases from V and 0 from J; bases not matched to a gene: 9. The CDR3 runs 15 residues. The germline V gene encodes CDR1 SGDLS and CDR2 YYNGEE. This entry is derived from a study of T cell changes during pregnancy in multiple sclerosis. Assay used: immunoSEQ multiplex PCR; TCRdb lists only in-frame clones, some missing. The sample lists under 60,000 clones, 92% occurring once. The J gene is TRBJ1-1, the V gene TRBV9; 9 bases match TRBD1. This TCR was recovered from a female donor with multiple sclerosis, enrolled in a pregnancy study. The sequencing used CD4+ T cells from peripheral blood mononuclear cells, collected after pregnancy. The CDR3 protein is CAISTGGGLNTEAFF. The CDR3 region has the DNA TGTGCCATCTCGACAGGGGGGGGATTGAACACTGAAGCTTTCTTT.